These 25 T cell receptor beta chains came from one sample sequenced in a study of blood T cell repertoires in COVID-19 (TCRdb year 2020). The protocol used for the library was the immunoSEQ multiplex PCR assay. What TCRdb holds here is the immuneACCESS table cut down to in-frame rearrangements. Part of the clones is not present; checked against another copy, under half of the missing clones reflect an unresolved V gene, and the others are unexplained. The sample contains around 250,000 clones, roughly 79% of them found a single time. The ten largest clones add up to approximately 16% of the sample. Sequenced material: PBMCs or T cells enriched from blood (not recorded which). These receptor sequences come from a man in his forties who had recovered from COVID-19.

The V call is TRBV9, the J call TRBJ2-1; 8 bases align to TRBD2. Germline assignment: CDR1 SGDLS and CDR2 YYNGEE. V lost 6 bases, J lost 5 bases, and 7 bases stayed unmatched. The CDR3 totals 14 residues. The CDR3 DNA is TGTGCCAGCACCCGAGGACTAGCCGACAATGAGCAGTTCTTC. Its protein product is CASTRGLADNEQFF.

V is TRBV12-3 or TRBV12-4 and J is TRBJ2-7; 8 nucleotides agree with TRBD2. This CDR3 is built from 13 residues. The V and J ends lost 7 bases and 5 bases, in that order; junction bases with no gene match: 7. CDR3 sequence reads: CASTTGRENEQYF. The CDR3 nucleotides are TGTGCCAGCACCACCGGGAGGGAAAACGAGCAGTACTTC.

The chain is built from TRBV5-6 and TRBJ2-7; D might be TRBD1 (5 bases). Germline V lookup: CDR1 SGHDT, CDR2 YYEEEE. This CDR3 contains 15 residues. The V end was cut by 0 bases, the J end by 3 bases, with 13 bases between. CDR3 nucleotides: TGTGCCAGCAGCTTGGTTGGCAGGGTAGACTACGAGCAGTACTTC. Translation gives CASSLVGRVDYEQYF.

This sequence joins TRBV18 and TRBJ1-1; D unresolved. CDR3 size: 15 residues. The V and J ends lost 2 bases and 1 base respectively, with 11 bases between them. CDR1 and CDR2 from the germline V gene are KGHSH and LQKENI. In nucleotides, the CDR3 is TGTGCCAGCTCACCATCTCACGGGAGGAACACTGAAGCTTTCTTT. Its protein is CASSPSHGRNTEAFF.

The gene calls are TRBV3-1 (or the pseudogene TRBV3-2) and TRBJ1-4; D is unclear. Germline values: CDR1 LGHDT, CDR2 YNNKEL (reference sequence). Trimming shortened V by 4 bases and J by 4 bases, and 13 bases separated the two germline ends. The CDR3 consists of 15 residues. In nucleotides, the CDR3 is TGTGCCAGCAGCCTTCGGCTAGAGAGTAATGAAAAACTGTTTTTT. Amino acids: CASSLRLESNEKLFF.

This chain links TRBV28 with TRBJ2-7; TRBD1 might be the D (6 bases). The CDR3 runs 13 residues. CDR1 and CDR2 (germline): MDHEN, SYDVKM. V shed 5 bases and J shed 3 bases, with 11 bases lying between them. For the CDR3, the DNA is TGTGCCAGCAGTCGGACACAGGGCTACGAGCAGTACTTC. The encoded protein is CASSRTQGYEQYF.

The chain links TRBV18 to TRBJ2-1; 8 nucleotides agree with TRBD1. V lost 3 bases to trimming and J lost 10 bases; unmatched junction nucleotides: 11. The CDR3 extends over 15 amino acids. CDR1 KGHSH and CDR2 LQKENI come from the germline V gene. CDR3 loop: CASSPPGQAVGEQFF. CDR3 nucleotides: TGTGCCAGCTCACCCCCGGGACAGGCCGTGGGGGAGCAGTTCTTC.

This clone was seen a few times. The chain employs TRBV5-8 and TRBJ1-6; 8 nucleotides line up with TRBD1. CDR1 is SGHTS and CDR2 is YDEGEE in the germline V gene. The CDR3 spans 16 residues. V trimming: 6 bases; J trimming: 1 base; junction bases outside the gene matches: 6. The CDR3 loop reads CASIANRGSYNSPLHF. DNA for the CDR3: TGTGCCAGCATCGCAAACAGGGGGTCCTATAATTCACCCCTCCACTTT. Full variable domain (outside the CDR3, taken from reference TRBV5-8 and TRBJ1-6): EAGVTQSPTHLIKTRGQQATLRCSPISGHTSVYWYQQALGLGLQFLLWYDEGEERNRGNFPPRFSGRQFPNYSSELNVNALELEDSALYLCASIANRGSYNSPLHFGNGTRLTVT.

The rearrangement uses TRBV6-5 and TRBJ1-4, with TRBD1 identical over 7 bases. Looked up from germline, CDR1 is MNHEY and CDR2 is SVGAGI. The length of the CDR3 is 16 residues. J gave up 5 bases and V 0 bases, and 6 bases lay outside the gene matches. The CDR3 loop reads CASSYSGGQPNEKLFF. CDR3 DNA sequence: TGTGCCAGCAGTTACTCGGGGGGACAGCCGAATGAAAAACTGTTTTTT.

Turning to this clone: Germline and junction disagree at one end, which may indicate a read error. This rearrangement joins TRBV6-5 to TRBJ2-7; tentatively, D is TRBD1 (5 bases). Germline-derived CDR1 and CDR2 are MNHEY and SVGAGI. This CDR3 is built from 14 residues. The DNA for the CDR3 is TGTGCCAGCAGTTACGGGCAGGGCTCCAACGAGCAGTACTTC. Translation: CASSYGQGSNEQYF.

This clone was counted only a few times. The gene calls are TRBV4-3 and TRBJ1-5; 8 bases are a match to TRBD1. Germline loops: CDR1 LGHNA, CDR2 YSLEER. CDR3 length equals 15 residues. With 1 base clipped from V and 5 bases from J, the junction kept 4 bases outside the gene matches. The CDR3 DNA follows: TGCGCCAGCAGCCAAGTGACAGGGGCGGATCAGCCCCAGCATTTT. Protein sequence: CASSQVTGADQPQHF.

The table lists this clone with a count of one. The chain joins TRBV19 to TRBJ1-3; possible D gene TRBD1, 6 bases. Trimming shortened V by 8 bases and J by 0 bases, and 17 bases separated the two germline ends. This CDR3 has 16 amino acids. Germline V CDR1 and CDR2: LNHDA, SQIVND (reference sequence). CDR3 DNA: TGTGCCAGTCGCACAGGGTCAAGGGCCTCTGGAAACACCATATATTTT. This translates into CASRTGSRASGNTIYF. Filled out from reference TRBV19 and TRBJ1-3, the complete variable domain reads DGGITQSPKYLFRKEGQNVTLSCEQNLNHDAMYWYRQDPGQGLRLIYYSQIVNDFQKGDIAEGYSVSREKKESFPLTVTSAQKNPTAFYLCASRTGSRASGNTIYFGEGSWLTVV.

The rearrangement links TRBV6-2 or TRBV6-3 to TRBJ1-1, with unresolved D. Trimming took off 0 bases at V and 4 bases at J, with 9 bases between the two ends. CDR1 is MNHEY and CDR2 is SVGEGT in the germline V gene. This CDR3 comprises 14 residues. CDR3 bases: TGTGCCAGCAGTTACTCCCGGGGAGGCACTGAAGCTTTCTTT. Encoded protein: CASSYSRGGTEAFF.

In its sample, this clone was seen a few times. The chain joins TRBV3-1 (or the pseudogene TRBV3-2) to TRBJ2-1, with 7 positions matching TRBD1. CDR1 is LGHDT, CDR2 YNNKEL, per germline (reference sequence). The V and J ends lost 3 bases and 2 bases, in that order; junction bases with no gene match: 4. This CDR3 comprises 15 residues. CDR3 residues: CASSQLTGTYNEQFF. CDR3 coding DNA: TGTGCCAGCAGCCAGCTGACAGGGACCTACAATGAGCAGTTCTTC.

The chain couples TRBV18 to TRBJ2-7; maybe TRBD2 (5 bases). The V gene lost 2 bases and the J gene lost 4 bases, with 9 bases spanning the gap. Looked up from germline, CDR1 is KGHSH and CDR2 is LQKENI. The CDR3 contains 13 residues. The CDR3: CASSPSQRYEQYF. CDR3 nucleotide sequence: TGTGCCAGCTCACCATCCCAGCGGTACGAGCAGTACTTC.

The chain joins TRBV6-5 to TRBJ1-2, with a weak D call TRBD1 (6 bases). This CDR3 is built from 14 residues. V lost 4 bases, J lost 4 bases, and 13 bases lay in between. The germline V gene has CDR1 MNHEY and CDR2 SVGAGI. Here the CDR3 reads CASSFGGQGYGYTF. The CDR3 DNA is TGTGCCAGCAGTTTCGGGGGGCAGGGCTATGGCTACACCTTC.

The chain couples TRBV5-1 to TRBJ2-5, with D possibly matching TRBD2 (5 bases). Germline assignment: CDR1 SGHRS and CDR2 YFSETQ. The length of the CDR3 is 18 residues. V was clipped by 1 base and J by 2 bases, with 21 bases between them. Here the CDR3 reads CASSLIQRSGKIQETQYF. CDR3 bases: TGCGCCAGCAGCTTGATCCAGCGGTCCGGAAAAATACAAGAGACCCAGTACTTC.

This clone was picked up one time. The chain links TRBV5-1 to TRBJ2-1; no definite D call. CDR3 length: 14 residues. The V gene lost 0 bases and the J gene lost 6 bases, with 10 bases spanning the gap. From germline, CDR1 is SGHRS and CDR2 YFSETQ. CDR3 sequence (DNA): TGCGCCAGCAGCTTGGAGTACAGTTTCAATGAGCAGTTCTTC. Residues: CASSLEYSFNEQFF.

The V and J genes are TRBV5-6 and TRBJ2-6, with 7 nucleotides matching TRBD1. The CDR3 is made up of 17 amino acids. Germline lookup yields CDR1 SGHDT and CDR2 YYEEEE. V lost 3 bases, J lost 0 bases, and 6 bases stayed unmatched. The CDR3 coding sequence is TGTGCCAGCAGCTGGGGACAGATACTCTCTGGGGCCAACGTCCTGACTTTC. This gives the protein CASSWGQILSGANVLTF.

The genes are TRBV28 and TRBJ2-1, with TRBD1 matching 9 bases. Per the germline V gene, CDR1 is MDHEN and CDR2 is SYDVKM. V dropped 5 bases and J dropped 4; count of bases not matched to a gene: 6. The CDR3 consists of 15 residues. CDR3 DNA sequence: TGTGCCAGCAGTCAAACCGGGACAGGGTACAATGAGCAGTTCTTC. Its translation is CASSQTGTGYNEQFF.

This chain connects TRBV4-1 to TRBJ1-1, with 7 bases lining up with TRBD1. Per germline, CDR1 MGHRA and CDR2 YSYEKL. This CDR3 is built from 13 residues. With V trimmed by 3 bases and J by 7 bases, 5 bases remained unmatched. CDR3 bases: TGCGCCAGCAGCCAGGGACAGCCTCTTGAAGCTTTCTTT. Translated: CASSQGQPLEAFF.

The chain links TRBV9 to TRBJ2-1; 7 nucleotides line up with TRBD2. The CDR3 totals 18 residues. Germline CDR1 reads SGDLS; CDR2 reads YYNGEE. Trimming at V came to 3 bases and at J to 1 base, leaving 13 bases not matched to a gene. CDR3 DNA sequence: TGTGCCAGCAGCGCACCCTTGAGCGGGAAGAAATCCTACAATGAGCAGTTCTTC. Translating it yields CASSAPLSGKKSYNEQFF.

This chain connects TRBV10-1 to TRBJ2-1; 8 bases are shared with TRBD2. The V gene end was trimmed by 2 bases and the J gene end by 0 bases; junction bases not matched to a gene: 6. The CDR3 loop spans 17 amino acids. The V gene's germline CDR1 is WNHNN and CDR2 SYGVQD (reference sequence). Here the CDR3 reads CASSETLSGNSYNEQFF. The CDR3 nucleotides are TGCGCCAGCAGTGAGACCCTTAGCGGGAACTCCTACAATGAGCAGTTCTTC.

The chain employs TRBV14 and TRBJ2-3; the D gene is possibly TRBD2 (5 bases). This CDR3 spans 15 amino acids. Germline V CDR1 and CDR2: SGHDN, FVKESK. V was pared by 0 bases and J by 2 bases, with 9 bases between. CDR3 protein: CASSQDTGYTDTQYF. In DNA, the CDR3 is TGTGCCAGCAGCCAAGATACGGGGTACACAGATACGCAGTATTTT.

The chain uses TRBV7-6 and TRBJ2-1; the match to TRBD2 covers 10 bases. CDR1 SGHVS and CDR2 FNYEAQ come from the germline V gene. Trimming removed 5 bases from V and 7 bases from J; junction bases left unmatched: 11. This CDR3 contains 16 residues. CDR3 DNA: TGTGCCAGCAGCAGAATTAGCGGGAGGCCCCTTAATGAGCAGTTCTTC. Amino acid sequence: CASSRISGRPLNEQFF.